The 25 T cell receptor beta chains below were found in one sample sequenced in a study of CD8 T cells in ankylosing spondylitis. TCRdb ran MiXCR on the 5' RACE reads and lists one entry per CDR3 protein. The repertoire holds roughly 130,000 distinct CDR3 sequences, with about 6.5% as singletons. Sample: blood, either unsorted or a sorted T cell fraction (not recorded which). The source of these receptors is a male donor with ankylosing spondylitis or in good health (not recorded which).

This clonotype was recorded many times. The V and J genes are TRBV7-2 and TRBJ2-1; perhaps TRBD1 as D (6 bases). The CDR3 is 16 residues long. CDR1 SGHTA and CDR2 FQGNSA come from the germline V gene. Trimming stripped 1 base from V and 4 bases from J, with 14 bases between. This CDR3 reads CASSLEGAGVYNEQFF. The CDR3 DNA follows: TGTGCCAGCAGCTTAGAGGGCGCAGGGGTATACAATGAGCAGTTCTTC.

Ten or more counts support this clonotype. The rearrangement links TRBV6-5 to TRBJ2-2; possibly TRBD1 for D (6 bases). Trimming removed 9 bases from V and 4 bases from J, with 15 bases in between. The CDR3 loop spans 14 amino acids. The V gene's germline CDR1 is MNHEY and CDR2 SVGAGI. Here the CDR3 DNA reads TGTGCCAGTTCCTACGGCAGGGGCACCGGGGAGCTGTTTTTT. This encodes CASSYGRGTGELFF.

This clonotype has ten or more counts. This sequence joins TRBV5-1 and TRBJ1-1; TRBD1 matches at 7 bases. The V gene end was trimmed by 4 bases and the J gene end by 4 bases; junction bases not matched to a gene: 13. Germline CDR1 and CDR2: SGHRS and YFSETQ. CDR3 size: 16 residues. The CDR3 loop is CASSPLTGKGTTEAFF. In nucleotides, the CDR3 is TGCGCCAGCAGCCCCTTGACAGGGAAGGGGACCACTGAAGCTTTCTTT.

This clonotype was counted ten times or more. The J gene is TRBJ2-7, the V gene TRBV3-1; 8 bases fit TRBD2. The germline gives CDR1 LGHDT, CDR2 YNNKEL (reference sequence). This CDR3 has 15 amino acids. V shed 4 bases and J 1 base; nucleotides not matched to a gene: 6. The DNA of the CDR3 is TGTGCCAGCAGCCTAGGGACTAGTCTGTCCTACGAGCAGTACTTC. Translated, it gives CASSLGTSLSYEQYF.

The table lists this clonotype with many counts. This chain connects TRBV11-2 to TRBJ2-7; 14 positions match TRBD2. Trimming took 4 bases from V and 0 from J; bases not matched to a gene: 8. Germline CDR1 reads SGHAT; CDR2 reads FQNNGV. The CDR3 extends over 18 amino acids. The CDR3: CASSSGTSGSHSSYEQYF. The CDR3 DNA reads TGTGCCAGCAGCTCCGGGACTAGCGGGAGCCATAGCTCCTACGAGCAGTACTTC.

Many counts were recorded for this clonotype. The chain joins TRBV7-8 to TRBJ1-1; D is undetermined. The V end was cut by 5 bases, the J end by 10 bases, with 14 bases between. CDR3 length: 12 residues. Looked up from germline, CDR1 is SGHVS and CDR2 is FQNEAQ. This chain's CDR3 is CASSPNLGLAFF. Written as DNA, the CDR3 is TGTGCCAGCAGCCCAAATCTCGGGTTAGCTTTCTTT.

This clonotype was detected ten times or more. The V gene is TRBV19, the J gene TRBJ1-1; no definite D call. The ends were cut back, 7 bases at V and 7 bases at J, with 19 bases in the middle. Germline CDR1 is LNHDA and CDR2 is SQIVND (reference sequence). The CDR3 is made up of 14 amino acids. CDR3 sequence: CASTGEGRHIEAFF. CDR3 sequence (DNA): TGTGCCAGTACCGGGGAGGGCAGACATATTGAAGCTTTCTTT.

Many counts were recorded for this clonotype. The rearrangement joins TRBV9 to TRBJ2-1; D is ambiguous. V lost 0 bases, J lost 9 bases, and 10 bases lay in between. CDR3 length equals 13 residues. Germline CDR1 is SGDLS and CDR2 is YYNGEE. The CDR3 sequence: CASSVVPDGEQFF. The CDR3 DNA sequence: TGTGCCAGCAGCGTAGTTCCCGATGGTGAGCAGTTCTTC.

The sample holds many counts of this clonotype. CDR3 loop: CSASTAGRAEQYF. The CDR3 DNA reads TGCAGTGCTAGTACGGCAGGCAGGGCCGAGCAGTACTTC. The J gene is TRBJ2-7, the V gene TRBV20-1; D is perhaps TRBD1 (5 bases). This CDR3 is 13 amino acids long. V was clipped by 3 bases and J by 6 bases, with 15 bases between them. CDR1 and CDR2 (germline): DFQATT, SNEGSKA (reference sequence).

This clonotype was seen repeatedly, ten times or more. The genes are TRBV7-2 and TRBJ2-5; 7 bases match TRBD1. The ends lost 8 bases at V and 5 bases at J; junction bases unmatched: 17. Germline V gives CDR1 SGHTA, CDR2 FQGNSA. This CDR3 is built from 16 residues. CDR3 protein: CASLIDGRSRGETQYF. Here the CDR3 DNA reads TGTGCCAGCCTAATCGACGGAAGGTCCAGGGGGGAGACCCAGTACTTC.

This clonotype was picked up many times. V and J are TRBV20-1 and TRBJ2-3; tentative D call: TRBD2 (6 bases). CDR1 DFQATT and CDR2 SNEGSKA come from the germline V gene (reference sequence). The CDR3 runs 18 residues. The V and J ends lost 0 bases and 0 bases respectively, with 19 bases between them. The DNA of the CDR3 is TGCAGTGCTAGAGATTTAGCGGATCCCCTTGCTAGCACAGATACGCAGTATTTT. This encodes CSARDLADPLASTDTQYF.

This clonotype occurred many times. The rearrangement uses TRBV20-1 and TRBJ2-7; 7 bases map to TRBD1. Trimming cost V 3 bases and J 2 bases; bases outside gene matches: 13. Germline CDR1 DFQATT, CDR2 SNEGSKA (reference sequence). The CDR3 loop spans 16 amino acids. The CDR3 region is CSARPPGQDLTYEQYF. CDR3 nucleotide sequence: TGCAGTGCTAGGCCCCCTGGACAGGACCTTACCTACGAGCAGTACTTC.

This clonotype was observed many times. The chain recombines TRBV15 with TRBJ2-5; possibly TRBD1 or TRBD2 for D (6 bases each). With 0 bases removed from V and 5 bases from J, the gap between germline ends came to 13 bases. The CDR3 loop spans 15 amino acids. The germline V gene has CDR1 LNHNV and CDR2 YYDKDF (reference sequence). In nucleotides, the CDR3 is TGTGCCACCAGCAGAGACGGGGGCAGAAAGGAGACCCAGTACTTC. This encodes CATSRDGGRKETQYF.

This clonotype occurred many times. The chain links TRBV6-5 to TRBJ2-2; TRBD1 or TRBD2 may be the D gene (5 bases each). V lost 4 bases and J 4 bases, leaving 16 bases between the germline ends. Germline lookup yields CDR1 MNHEY and CDR2 SVGAGI. The CDR3 extends over 16 amino acids. Here the CDR3 reads CASSSGTVLVTGELFF. CDR3 nucleotides: TGTGCCAGCAGTTCCGGGACGGTTCTCGTCACCGGGGAGCTGTTTTTT.

This clonotype was detected ten times or more. The chain combines TRBV7-9 with TRBJ2-7; 13 nucleotides agree with TRBD2. Germline lookup yields CDR1 SEHNR and CDR2 FQNEAQ (reference sequence). The CDR3 totals 17 residues. V gave up 1 base and J gave up 0 bases; unmatched junction bases: 3. In DNA, the CDR3 is TGTGCCAGCAGCTTAGAGGGGACTAGCGGGGTCTCCTACGAGCAGTACTTC. Translation gives CASSLEGTSGVSYEQYF.

This clonotype was counted at least ten times. This chain joins TRBV28 and TRBJ2-7, with 10 bases aligning to TRBD2. This CDR3 spans 14 amino acids. Per the germline V gene, CDR1 is MDHEN and CDR2 is SYDVKM. V shed 5 bases, J shed 6 bases, and the junction held 7 bases outside the gene matches. The CDR3 DNA reads as TGTGCCAGCAGTACCCTAGCGGGAGTTGTCGAGCAGTACTTC. Residues: CASSTLAGVVEQYF.

This clonotype was picked up a small number of times. The chain uses TRBV11-2 and TRBJ2-1; 12 bases map to TRBD2. CDR1 is SGHAT, CDR2 FQNNGV, per germline. The CDR3 runs to 21 residues. V shed 5 bases and J 0 bases; nucleotides not matched to a gene: 17. The DNA of the CDR3 is TGTGCCAGCAGCCCGAGACCCCAGACTAGCGGGGGATTGAGCTCCTACAATGAGCAGTTCTTC. This gives the protein CASSPRPQTSGGLSSYNEQFF. Variable domain in full (rest from reference TRBV11-2 and TRBJ2-1): EAGVAQSPRYKIIEKRQSVAFWCNPISGHATLYWYQQILGQGPKLLIQFQNNGVVDDSQLPKDRFSAERLKGVDSTLKIQPAKLEDSAVYLCASSPRPQTSGGLSSYNEQFFGPGTRLTVL.

This clonotype was seen ten or more times. The chain uses TRBV20-1 and TRBJ1-1; D might be TRBD1 (6 bases). The germline gives CDR1 DFQATT, CDR2 SNEGSKA (reference sequence). The CDR3 has 11 amino acids. V was clipped by 5 bases and J by 4 bases, with 8 bases between them. Here the CDR3 DNA reads TGCAGTGCTCAGGGGCCCACTGAAGCTTTCTTT. Protein product: CSAQGPTEAFF.

This clonotype was detected a few times. The chain recombines TRBV9 with TRBJ2-3, with D possibly being TRBD1 or TRBD2 (5 bases each). Germline V CDR1 and CDR2: SGDLS, YYNGEE. V shed 6 bases and J shed 2 bases, with 10 bases lying between them. The CDR3 is made up of 13 amino acids. The CDR3 region has the DNA TGTGCCAGCACCGGGACCAACACAGATACGCAGTATTTT. Its translation is CASTGTNTDTQYF.

This clonotype has at least ten counts. This chain links TRBV29-1 with TRBJ1-2, with 9 bases fitting TRBD1. Germline-derived CDR1 and CDR2 are SQVTM and ANQGSEA. With V trimmed by 4 bases and J by 0 bases, 6 bases remained unmatched. The CDR3 covers 15 residues. CDR3 amino acids: CSVAGQGLANYGYTF. The CDR3, as DNA: TGCAGCGTTGCGGGACAGGGATTAGCTAACTATGGCTACACCTTC.

This clonotype was observed at least ten times. The chain is built from TRBV20-1 and TRBJ2-2, with 12 bases aligning to TRBD2. The CDR3 has 16 residues. The ends lost 6 bases at V and 4 bases at J; junction bases unmatched: 9. Germline V lookup: CDR1 DFQATT, CDR2 SNEGSKA (reference sequence). The CDR3 DNA is TGCAGTGCCAGACTAGCGGGAGCTTCGGGCACCGGGGAGCTGTTTTTT. Its protein is CSARLAGASGTGELFF.

This clonotype has ten or more counts. The chain employs TRBV7-9 and TRBJ1-1; the D is unclear. The CDR3 is made up of 14 amino acids. V lost 3 bases to trimming and J lost 0 bases, with 8 bases between them. From germline, CDR1 is SEHNR and CDR2 FQNEAQ (reference sequence). The CDR3 protein is CASSFKSMNTEAFF. The CDR3 DNA follows: TGTGCCAGCAGCTTTAAGAGCATGAACACTGAAGCTTTCTTT.

This clonotype was found many times. This chain connects TRBV7-8 to TRBJ2-1; 11 bases map to TRBD2. Germline V CDR1 and CDR2: SGHVS, FQNEAQ. This CDR3 is built from 19 residues. With 5 bases clipped from V and 6 bases from J, the junction kept 18 bases outside the gene matches. CDR3 in amino acids: CASSPEASGRSWLGNEQFF. CDR3 bases: TGTGCCAGCAGCCCAGAAGCTAGCGGGAGGTCTTGGTTGGGCAATGAGCAGTTCTTC.

This clonotype was seen many times. The rearrangement joins TRBV18 to TRBJ1-3; D is perhaps TRBD1 (5 bases). Germline V gene sequence: CDR1 KGHSH, CDR2 LQKENI. Deletions cut 0 bases from V and 5 bases from J, with 8 bases between. CDR3 length: 14 residues. The CDR3 spells CASSPPGERNTIYF. CDR3 nucleotide sequence: TGTGCCAGCTCACCACCGGGGGAGAGAAACACCATATATTTT.

Many counts were recorded for this clonotype. This rearrangement joins TRBV7-2 to TRBJ2-1, with 7 bases fitting TRBD1. This CDR3 has 17 residues. Losses at the gene ends were 4 bases for V and 0 bases for J; bases not matched to a gene: 9. CDR1 and CDR2 from the germline V gene are SGHTA and FQGNSA. For the CDR3, the DNA is TGTGCCAGCAGCTCAAGACAGGGTAGGTTCTCCTACAATGAGCAGTTCTTC. Residues: CASSSRQGRFSYNEQFF. The full variable domain, its missing parts supplied by reference TRBV7-2 and TRBJ2-1, is GAGVSQSPSNKVTEKGKDVELRCDPISGHTALYWYRQSLGQGLEFLIYFQGNSAPDKSGLPSDRFSAERTGGSVSTLTIQRTQQEDSAVYLCASSSRQGRFSYNEQFFGPGTRLTVL.